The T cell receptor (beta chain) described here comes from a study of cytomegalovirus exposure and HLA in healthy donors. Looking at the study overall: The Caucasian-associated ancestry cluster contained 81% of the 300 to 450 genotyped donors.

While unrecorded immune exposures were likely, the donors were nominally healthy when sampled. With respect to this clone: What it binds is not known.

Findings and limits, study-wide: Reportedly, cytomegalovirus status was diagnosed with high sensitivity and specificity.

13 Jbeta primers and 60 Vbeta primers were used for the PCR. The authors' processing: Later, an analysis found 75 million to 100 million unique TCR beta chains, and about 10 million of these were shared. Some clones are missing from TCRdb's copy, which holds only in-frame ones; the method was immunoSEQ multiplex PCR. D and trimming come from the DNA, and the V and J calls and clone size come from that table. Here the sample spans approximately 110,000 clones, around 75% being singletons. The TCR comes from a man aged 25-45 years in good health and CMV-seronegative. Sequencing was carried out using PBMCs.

The CDR3 coding sequence is TGTGCCAGCAGTGAGTCGCAGATCTACGAGCAGTACTTC. This gives the protein CASSESQIYEQYF. The rearrangement joins TRBV2 to TRBJ2-7; D is uncertain. Germline V gene lookup returns CDR1 SNHLY and CDR2 FYNNEI. V was clipped by 3 bases and J by 3 bases, with 9 bases between them. The CDR3 consists of 13 residues.